This TCR beta chain came from a study of OX40 agonist ivuxolimab in advanced cancers. At the level of the study: The group had a mean age of roughly 65 years, ranged from roughly 23 to 79, and was 82.7% male.

From germline, CDR1 is DFQATT and CDR2 SNEGSKA (reference sequence). The CDR3 has 11 amino acids. The J segment lost 7 bases and the V segment lost 3 bases, leaving 2 bases of the junction unmatched. Method: immunoSEQ multiplex PCR; TCRdb's copy keeps in-frame clones and lacks some. The data show tens of thousands of clones, 85% seen once. Sequences were derived from CD4+ or CD8+ T cells sorted from blood, sampled in a trial of the OX40 agonist ivuxolimab. The rearrangement links TRBV20-1 to TRBJ1-2; 7 bases line up with TRBD1. The sequence was collected from an adult with an advanced solid tumor such as melanoma, head and neck, liver or kidney cancer. The CDR3 region is CSARQGGGYTF. CDR3 bases: TGCAGTGCTAGGCAGGGGGGTGGCTACACCTTC.